The clone carrying this TCR beta chain was found a few times. The sample originates from a study of blood T cell repertoires in COVID-19. There are 19 residues in the CDR3. Germline CDR1 MNHEY, CDR2 SMNVEV (reference sequence). The V end was cut by 0 bases, the J end by 8 bases, with 23 bases between. In the authors' workflow: The assay estimated nucleated cells by amplifying reference gene primers. The repertoire was sequenced with immunoSEQ multiplex PCR; TCRdb's copy has only in-frame clones and lacks some. For V, J and clone size, that table is used; D and trimming come from the DNA. This sample yields 250,000 or so clones, of which roughly four fifths are seen a single time; about 10% belongs to the top ten.

This receptor was identified in an elderly man with acute or convalescent COVID-19. The rearrangement links TRBV27 to TRBJ1-6; D is perhaps TRBD1 (5 bases). Sequenced input: peripheral blood. CDR3 amino acids: CASSLSRDSSRMEDSPLHF. CDR3 DNA sequence: TGTGCCAGCAGTTTATCGAGGGACTCATCTCGGATGGAGGATTCACCCCTCCACTTT.